Included here is one T cell receptor beta chain sequence, with context. Its antigen is undetermined. The source of the sample is a study of response to subunit inactivated influenza vaccine. Study-wide results and caveats: Researchers suggested that each seasonal influenza vaccination recruits few new T cells.

TCRdb re-called the RT-PCR reads with MiXCR, one entry per CDR3 protein. This table holds some 640,000 distinct CDR3 sequences, approximately 15% found once. The CDR3 extends over 15 amino acids. Germline V CDR1 and CDR2: SGHRS, YFSETQ. Trimming took 1 base from V and 3 from J; bases not matched to a gene: 1. This TCR derives from a man aged 45-65 years who received an inactivated influenza vaccine. The sequencing used PBMCs from blood, collected roughly 2 weeks before vaccination. The genes are TRBV5-1 and TRBJ1-4; 9 nucleotides align to TRBD1. The CDR3 is CASSLRQGANEKLFF. The CDR3 nucleotides are TGCGCCAGCAGCTTGAGACAGGGGGCTAATGAAAAACTGTTTTTT.